The rows below give T cell receptor beta chains drawn from one sample of a study of T cells after yellow fever vaccination. TCRdb ran MiXCR on the 5' RACE reads and lists one entry per CDR3 protein. The sample records approximately 600,000 distinct CDR3 sequences, about 12% being singletons. This specimen was PBMCs, taken on the day of the yellow fever booster vaccination. Receptors were obtained from a young man who received the YFV17D yellow fever vaccine. Both conserved end residues are part of each CDR3. The order of the fields is clone size, J gene, V gene, D gene, CDR3 protein, CDR3 DNA. The D gene is left open where the match is weak. Size values are once, few and many counts, or a class for expanded clones, and some rows have none.

clone_size: few
j_call: TRBJ2-7
v_call: TRBV7-9
d_call: NA
cdr3_aa: CASSPYVTTYEQYF
cdr3_nt: TGTGCCAGCAGCCCCTACGTAACCACCTACGAGCAGTACTTC

clone_size: few
j_call: TRBJ1-4
v_call: TRBV7-2
d_call: NA
cdr3_aa: CASSLDSWEKLFF
cdr3_nt: TGTGCCAGCAGCTTGGACTCCTGGGAAAAACTGTTTTTT

clone_size: NA
j_call: TRBJ1-3
v_call: TRBV7-3
d_call: TRBD1
cdr3_aa: CASSSDRRQGVSGNTIYF
cdr3_nt: TGTGCCAGCAGCTCAGACCGTCGACAGGGGGTCTCTGGAAACACCATATATTTT

clone_size: NA
j_call: TRBJ1-1
v_call: TRBV27
d_call: NA
cdr3_aa: CASRSDRLNTEAFF
cdr3_nt: TGTGCCAGCCGCTCAGACAGGTTAAACACTGAAGCTTTCTTT

clone_size: few
j_call: TRBJ2-1
v_call: TRBV6-1
d_call: NA
cdr3_aa: CASSPTRNGGNEQFF
cdr3_nt: TGTGCCAGCAGCCCGACTCGAAACGGAGGCAATGAGCAGTTCTTC

clone_size: NA
j_call: TRBJ2-7
v_call: TRBV10-2
d_call: TRBD2
cdr3_aa: CASGTSGFTYEQYF
cdr3_nt: TGCGCCAGCGGAACTAGCGGTTTTACCTACGAGCAGTACTTC

clone_size: NA
j_call: TRBJ1-5
v_call: TRBV20-1
d_call: NA
cdr3_aa: CSARDLGVGPDSIESQHF
cdr3_nt: TGCAGTGCTAGAGATTTGGGTGTTGGGCCGGACAGCATTGAGTCCCAGCATTTT

clone_size: NA
j_call: TRBJ2-1
v_call: TRBV7-9
d_call: TRBD2
cdr3_aa: CASSLRRGDYNEQFF
cdr3_nt: TGTGCCAGCAGCTTAAGACGGGGGGACTACAATGAGCAGTTCTTC

clone_size: NA
j_call: TRBJ2-1
v_call: TRBV11-1
d_call: TRBD2
cdr3_aa: CASSSGQGLAGGYNEQFF
cdr3_nt: TGTGCCAGCAGCTCCGGACAGGGGCTAGCGGGAGGCTACAATGAGCAGTTCTTC

clone_size: NA
j_call: TRBJ1-1
v_call: TRBV7-2
d_call: TRBD1
cdr3_aa: CASSFPTGKNTEAFF
cdr3_nt: TGTGCCAGCAGCTTCCCGACAGGGAAGAACACTGAAGCTTTCTTT

clone_size: few
j_call: TRBJ1-1
v_call: TRBV6-5
d_call: NA
cdr3_aa: CASSYRGGGATEAFF
cdr3_nt: TGTGCCAGCAGTTACAGGGGGGGGGGTGCGACTGAAGCTTTCTTT

clone_size: NA
j_call: TRBJ2-1
v_call: TRBV7-3
d_call: NA
cdr3_aa: CASSPLGDSYNEQFF
cdr3_nt: TGTGCCAGCAGCCCCCTGGGGGACTCCTACAATGAGCAGTTCTTC

clone_size: NA
j_call: TRBJ2-1
v_call: TRBV9
d_call: TRBD2
cdr3_aa: CASSVDSGRATGNEQFF
cdr3_nt: TGTGCCAGCAGCGTAGACAGCGGGAGGGCCACTGGGAATGAGCAGTTCTTC

clone_size: few
j_call: TRBJ2-5
v_call: TRBV20-1
d_call: TRBD2
cdr3_aa: CSATAGLAGGLETQYF
cdr3_nt: TGCAGTGCTACGGCAGGACTAGCGGGAGGGTTAGAGACCCAGTACTTC

clone_size: many
j_call: TRBJ1-2
v_call: TRBV29-1
d_call: NA
cdr3_aa: CSAYQPANYGYTF
cdr3_nt: TGCAGCGCTTATCAGCCTGCTAACTATGGCTACACCTTC

clone_size: NA
j_call: TRBJ2-2
v_call: TRBV27
d_call: NA
cdr3_aa: CASTGSGWRTGELFF
cdr3_nt: TGTGCCAGCACCGGCTCCGGGTGGAGAACCGGGGAGCTGTTTTTT

clone_size: few
j_call: TRBJ2-7
v_call: TRBV5-4
d_call: NA
cdr3_aa: CASSKDAFHEQYF
cdr3_nt: TGTGCCAGCAGCAAGGACGCCTTCCACGAGCAGTACTTC

clone_size: few
j_call: TRBJ2-2
v_call: TRBV3-1
d_call: NA
cdr3_aa: CASSQEGRRGSPGSCFF
cdr3_nt: NA

clone_size: NA
j_call: TRBJ2-3
v_call: TRBV6-5
d_call: NA
cdr3_aa: CASSSGGLTSRDTQYF
cdr3_nt: TGTGCCAGCAGTTCCGGGGGACTGACTTCTCGAGATACGCAGTATTTT

clone_size: NA
j_call: TRBJ2-7
v_call: TRBV5-4
d_call: NA
cdr3_aa: CASSLVVESEGKQYF
cdr3_nt: TGTGCCAGCAGCTTGGTTGTCGAATCAGAAGGAAAGCAGTACTTC

clone_size: few
j_call: TRBJ2-7
v_call: TRBV4-3
d_call: NA
cdr3_aa: CASSQDHRNYEQYF
cdr3_nt: TGCGCCAGCAGCCAAGACCACCGGAATTACGAGCAGTACTTC

clone_size: NA
j_call: TRBJ1-1
v_call: TRBV7-9
d_call: NA
cdr3_aa: CASSLEWITEAFF
cdr3_nt: TGTGCCAGCAGCCTAGAATGGATCACTGAAGCTTTCTTT

clone_size: few
j_call: TRBJ2-3
v_call: TRBV12-3/TRBV12-4
d_call: NA
cdr3_aa: CASSTGPGGTDTQYF
cdr3_nt: TGTGCCAGCAGTACAGGGCCGGGGGGCACAGATACGCAGTATTTT

clone_size: NA
j_call: TRBJ1-2
v_call: TRBV5-1
d_call: NA
cdr3_aa: CASSPGTEGYTF
cdr3_nt: TGCGCCAGCAGCCCCGGGACTGAGGGCTACACCTTC

clone_size: few
j_call: TRBJ2-5
v_call: TRBV7-2
d_call: NA
cdr3_aa: CASSHGWLETQYF
cdr3_nt: TGTGCCAGCAGCCACGGGTGGTTGGAGACCCAGTACTTC

clone_size: NA
j_call: TRBJ2-1
v_call: TRBV12-3/TRBV12-4
d_call: NA
cdr3_aa: CASSLPRRENEQFF
cdr3_nt: TGTGCCAGCAGTTTACCCAGGCGGGAAAATGAGCAGTTCTTC

clone_size: NA
j_call: TRBJ2-1
v_call: TRBV5-6
d_call: TRBD2
cdr3_aa: CASSWGLAGYVNEQFF
cdr3_nt: TGTGCCAGCAGCTGGGGACTAGCGGGATATGTGAATGAGCAGTTCTTC

clone_size: few
j_call: TRBJ2-1
v_call: TRBV24-1
d_call: NA
cdr3_aa: CATSDTVGLTTYNEQFF
cdr3_nt: TGTGCCACCAGTGACACGGTGGGCCTGACTACCTACAATGAGCAGTTCTTC

clone_size: NA
j_call: TRBJ2-1
v_call: TRBV6-5
d_call: TRBD2
cdr3_aa: CASSSLPSGRGNEQFF
cdr3_nt: TGTGCCAGCAGTTCCCTCCCTAGCGGGAGGGGAAATGAGCAGTTCTTC

clone_size: few
j_call: TRBJ2-4
v_call: TRBV15
d_call: TRBD2
cdr3_aa: CATSRDLAGVANIQYF
cdr3_nt: TGTGCCACCAGCAGAGACCTAGCGGGAGTTGCGAACATTCAGTACTTC

clone_size: NA
j_call: TRBJ2-6
v_call: TRBV6-2/TRBV6-3
d_call: NA
cdr3_aa: CASSSAGSGANVLTF
cdr3_nt: TGTGCCAGCAGTTCCGCGGGGTCTGGGGCCAACGTCCTGACTTTC

clone_size: many
j_call: TRBJ2-5
v_call: TRBV9
d_call: NA
cdr3_aa: CASSVVLARPLGRGETQYF
cdr3_nt: TGTGCCAGCAGCGTAGTCCTAGCGCGGCCCCTTGGACGGGGGGAGACCCAGTACTTC

clone_size: NA
j_call: TRBJ2-5
v_call: TRBV15
d_call: TRBD1
cdr3_aa: CATLNRGAQETQYF
cdr3_nt: TGTGCCACCCTTAACAGGGGCGCCCAAGAGACCCAGTACTTC

clone_size: NA
j_call: TRBJ2-5
v_call: TRBV12-3/TRBV12-4
d_call: TRBD2
cdr3_aa: CASGTGTKETQYF
cdr3_nt: TGTGCCAGCGGTACCGGGACTAAGGAGACCCAGTACTTC

clone_size: few
j_call: TRBJ2-2
v_call: TRBV7-3
d_call: TRBD1
cdr3_aa: CASSTGTGNTGELFF
cdr3_nt: TGTGCCAGCAGCACCGGGACAGGGAACACCGGGGAGCTGTTTTTT

clone_size: NA
j_call: TRBJ2-1
v_call: TRBV6-1
d_call: NA
cdr3_aa: CASRGPMVNEQFF
cdr3_nt: TGTGCCAGCAGGGGTCCGATGGTGAATGAGCAGTTCTTC

clone_size: NA
j_call: TRBJ2-1
v_call: TRBV7-3
d_call: TRBD2
cdr3_aa: CASSLGGRNYNEQFF
cdr3_nt: TGTGCCAGCAGCTTAGGCGGGAGGAATTACAATGAGCAGTTCTTC

clone_size: few
j_call: TRBJ2-5
v_call: TRBV20-1
d_call: NA
cdr3_aa: CSAGGGAQTQYF
cdr3_nt: TGCAGTGCAGGGGGGGGGGCGCAGACCCAGTACTTC

clone_size: NA
j_call: TRBJ2-3
v_call: TRBV6-1
d_call: TRBD2
cdr3_aa: CASTLTSNTDTQYF
cdr3_nt: TGTGCCAGCACCCTGACTAGCAACACAGATACGCAGTATTTT

clone_size: few
j_call: TRBJ2-5
v_call: TRBV18
d_call: TRBD1
cdr3_aa: CASSPGTGTLRETQYF
cdr3_nt: TGTGCCAGCTCACCAGGGACAGGGACCCTTCGGGAGACCCAGTACTTC

clone_size: NA
j_call: TRBJ2-7
v_call: TRBV18
d_call: NA
cdr3_aa: CASSATVDNEQYF
cdr3_nt: TGTGCCAGCTCGGCGACGGTAGACAACGAGCAGTACTTC

clone_size: few
j_call: TRBJ2-3
v_call: TRBV6-5
d_call: TRBD2
cdr3_aa: CASSTPGLAGIVDTQYF
cdr3_nt: TGTGCCAGCAGTACACCGGGACTAGCGGGAATCGTGGATACGCAGTATTTT

clone_size: NA
j_call: TRBJ2-1
v_call: TRBV10-3
d_call: TRBD2
cdr3_aa: CAISDGLAGGSEQFF
cdr3_nt: TGTGCCATCAGTGACGGGTTAGCGGGAGGTTCTGAGCAGTTCTTC

clone_size: NA
j_call: TRBJ2-7
v_call: TRBV10-3
d_call: TRBD2
cdr3_aa: CAISVKREAYEQYF
cdr3_nt: TGTGCCATCAGTGTCAAGCGGGAAGCCTACGAGCAGTACTTC

clone_size: few
j_call: TRBJ2-1
v_call: TRBV20-1
d_call: NA
cdr3_aa: CSASRLDNEQFF
cdr3_nt: TGCAGTGCTAGTCGACTAGACAATGAGCAGTTCTTC

clone_size: NA
j_call: TRBJ2-3
v_call: TRBV6-5
d_call: NA
cdr3_aa: CASNMAVDRFSTDTQYF
cdr3_nt: TGTGCCAGCAATATGGCTGTAGACCGCTTCAGCACAGATACGCAGTATTTT

clone_size: few
j_call: TRBJ2-5
v_call: TRBV13
d_call: NA
cdr3_aa: CASSSLGALGTQYF
cdr3_nt: TGTGCCAGCAGCTCCCTCGGTGCCCTAGGGACCCAGTACTTC

clone_size: few
j_call: TRBJ1-3
v_call: TRBV12-3/TRBV12-4
d_call: NA
cdr3_aa: CASNPPLGALGAGNTIYF
cdr3_nt: TGTGCCAGCAACCCCCCGTTGGGCGCCCTTGGGGCTGGAAACACCATATATTTT

clone_size: NA
j_call: TRBJ2-1
v_call: TRBV20-1
d_call: TRBD2
cdr3_aa: CSAGVAGVYNEQFF
cdr3_nt: TGCAGTGCGGGAGTAGCGGGAGTATACAATGAGCAGTTCTTC

clone_size: many
j_call: TRBJ2-1
v_call: TRBV12-3/TRBV12-4
d_call: NA
cdr3_aa: CASSRTGPYNEQFF
cdr3_nt: TGTGCCAGCAGCCGAACCGGGCCCTACAATGAGCAGTTCTTC

clone_size: few
j_call: TRBJ1-6
v_call: TRBV21-1
d_call: NA
cdr3_aa: CASRVETAAGSPLHF
cdr3_nt: TGTGCCAGCAGGGTAGAGACAGCTGCGGGTTCACCCCTCCACTTT

clone_size: NA
j_call: TRBJ2-7
v_call: TRBV11-1
d_call: NA
cdr3_aa: CASSVGPPYEQYF
cdr3_nt: TGTGCCAGCAGCGTAGGGCCCCCCTACGAGCAGTACTTC

clone_size: NA
j_call: TRBJ2-3
v_call: TRBV5-1
d_call: NA
cdr3_aa: CAGSNTDTQYF
cdr3_nt: TGCGCCGGCAGCAACACAGATACGCAGTATTTT

clone_size: few
j_call: TRBJ1-1
v_call: TRBV9
d_call: NA
cdr3_aa: CASSVDHPNTEAFF
cdr3_nt: TGTGCCAGCAGCGTAGACCATCCGAACACTGAAGCTTTCTTT

clone_size: NA
j_call: TRBJ1-6
v_call: TRBV7-8
d_call: NA
cdr3_aa: CASSLRTGDRNSPLHF
cdr3_nt: TGTGCCAGCAGCTTACGCACTGGGGACCGAAATTCACCCCTCCACTTT